This T cell receptor (beta chain) stems from a study of CD8+ T cells in alopecia areata. Whole-study context: C3H/HeJ donors aged about 6-13 months with spontaneous alopecia supplied skin grafted onto approximately 7-11-week-old female C3H/HeJ mice. Study observations and caveats: Sequencing of scalp samples also captures resident alphabeta T cells of normal skin.

Cutaneous lymph node cells were pooled, and they were sorted using CD4, CD8alpha, NKG2D, NKG2ACE and other markers. Sequencing relied on a cDNA template that was reverse transcribed from extracted RNA. Sequencing was performed with immunoSEQ multiplex PCR; in TCRdb, only in-frame clones are kept and a portion is missing. This sample has about 270,000 clones, each found more than once. Ten or more counts support this clone. The antigen remains unidentified. These gene names are mouse names. This sequence originates from a C3H/HeJ mouse with alopecia areata. MHC haplotype: H2-k. The sequencing sample was made of CD4+ T cells sorted from a lymph node.

The CDR3 sequence is CASSPDWGEDTGQLYF. CDR3 DNA, as far as it was read: TGTGCCAGCAGCCCCGACTGGGGGGAGGACACCGGG. The chain couples TRBV13-1 to TRBJ2-2; the match to TRBD2 covers 10 bases. The CDR3 extends 4 residues past the end of the read, so its final part is completed from the germline J gene. The CDR3 has 16 amino acids. Germline trimming cut 5 bases from V and 3 bases from J; bases unmatched to any gene: 7. CDR1 NSHNY and CDR2 SYGAGN come from the germline V gene.